This T cell receptor beta chain was captured in a study of OX40 agonist ivuxolimab in advanced cancers. Study observations and caveats: Expanded clones were, on average, more numerous among CD8+ T cells than CD4+.

The method was immunoSEQ multiplex PCR; TCRdb's version includes in-frame clones alone and lacks a portion of them. The sample includes around 76,000 clones, approximately 78% seen only once; the top ten take over 4.5%. On this clone: Its specificity is not known.

Trimming stripped 1 base from V and 4 bases from J, with 14 bases between. The length of the CDR3 is 15 residues. Germline CDR1 and CDR2: SGHNT and YYREEE (reference sequence). The receptor comes from an adult with an advanced solid tumor such as melanoma, head and neck, liver or kidney cancer. The gene calls are TRBV5-4 and TRBJ1-2; D gene unclear. The sequencing here drew on CD4+ or CD8+ T cells sorted from blood, taken in a trial of the OX40 agonist ivuxolimab. Written as DNA, the CDR3 is TGTGCCAGCAGCTTGCCAGGTTTGGCGGCCTATGGCTACACCTTC. Its translation is CASSLPGLAAYGYTF.